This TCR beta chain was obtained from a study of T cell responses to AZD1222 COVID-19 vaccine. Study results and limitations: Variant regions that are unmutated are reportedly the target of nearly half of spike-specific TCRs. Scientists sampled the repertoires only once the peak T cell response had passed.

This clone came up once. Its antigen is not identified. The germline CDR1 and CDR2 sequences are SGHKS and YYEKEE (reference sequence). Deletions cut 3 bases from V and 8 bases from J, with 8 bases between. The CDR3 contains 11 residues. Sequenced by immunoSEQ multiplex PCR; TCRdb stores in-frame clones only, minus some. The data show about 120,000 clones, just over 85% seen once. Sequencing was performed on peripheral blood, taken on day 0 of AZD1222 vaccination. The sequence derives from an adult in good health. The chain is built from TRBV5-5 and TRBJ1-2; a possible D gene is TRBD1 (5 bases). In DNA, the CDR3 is TGTGCCAGCAGCTGGGACGGAGGCTACACCTTC. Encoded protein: CASSWDGGYTF.